Following are 18 T cell receptor beta chains from one sample sequenced in a study of T cell responses to AZD1222 COVID-19 vaccine. Using immunoSEQ multiplex PCR, the repertoire was profiled, and TCRdb retains in-frame clones only, with some absent. In the table there are around 150,000 clones, approximately 90% of which are singletons. The material was peripheral blood, obtained 28 days after the second AZD1222 dose. Receptor source: an adult who received the AZD1222 COVID-19 vaccine.

The rearrangement joins TRBV3-1 (or the pseudogene TRBV3-2) to TRBJ2-1; D may be TRBD2 (7 bases). V was pared by 4 bases and J by 9 bases, with 13 bases between. Germline values: CDR1 LGHDT, CDR2 YNNKEL (reference sequence). This CDR3 region has 13 residues. As DNA, the CDR3 is TGTGCCAGCAGCCTCAGGGGAGGGGGTGAGCAGTTCTTC. Protein: CASSLRGGGEQFF.

The rearrangement joins TRBV3-1 (or the pseudogene TRBV3-2) to TRBJ2-3; D not resolved. Germline CDR1 is LGHDT and CDR2 is YNNKEL (reference sequence). The CDR3 has 13 residues. The V gene lost 4 bases and the J gene lost 2 bases, with 7 bases spanning the gap. DNA of the CDR3: TGTGCCAGCAGCCTCTACCTCACAGATACGCAGTATTTT. As protein: CASSLYLTDTQYF.

The chain joins TRBV2 to TRBJ1-3, with D uncertain. Trimming cost V 11 bases and J 0 bases, with 11 bases left between them. The CDR3 length is 13 residues. Germline values: CDR1 SNHLY, CDR2 FYNNEI. Written as DNA, the CDR3 is TGTGCCGGCCAGGTTAACTCTGGAAACACCATATATTTT. Translating gives CAGQVNSGNTIYF.

The rearrangement joins TRBV4-1 to TRBJ1-2; 9 bases agree with TRBD1. Germline V gene data show CDR1 as MGHRA and CDR2 as YSYEKL. V was pared by 1 base and J by 4 bases, with 4 bases of the junction left unmatched. The CDR3 is 15 residues long. The CDR3 DNA is TGCGCCAGCAGCCAAGGACCGGGACAGGGCTATGGCTACACCTTC. This codes for CASSQGPGQGYGYTF.

Only one count was recorded for this clone. The genes are TRBV7-9 and TRBJ1-5; D gene ambiguous. The CDR3 is made up of 14 amino acids. CDR1 and CDR2 from the germline V gene are SEHNR and FQNEAQ (reference sequence). V shed 5 bases and J shed 2 bases, with 10 bases lying between them. As DNA, the CDR3 is TGTGCCAGCAGCGCGGACGGAGGCAATCAGCCCCAGCATTTT. Its protein is CASSADGGNQPQHF.

V gene TRBV3-1 (or the pseudogene TRBV3-2) combines with J gene TRBJ2-5, with 7 bases fitting TRBD2. There are 15 residues in the CDR3. The germline V gene encodes CDR1 LGHDT and CDR2 YNNKEL (reference sequence). V lost 1 base, J lost 4 bases, and 6 bases stayed unmatched. The CDR3: CASSQVGGRGETQYF. The DNA of the CDR3 is TGTGCCAGCAGCCAAGTGGGTGGGAGGGGAGAGACCCAGTACTTC.

The V call is TRBV25-1, the J call TRBJ2-1, with 7 nucleotides matching TRBD1. This CDR3 region has 15 residues. Germline CDR1 and CDR2: MGHDK and SYGVNS. Trimming at V came to 3 bases and at J to 8 bases, leaving 10 bases not matched to a gene. This chain's CDR3 is CASSEVEGAYYEQFF. The CDR3 DNA follows: TGTGCCAGCAGTGAGGTAGAGGGGGCCTATTATGAGCAGTTCTTC. The whole variable domain, filled in from reference TRBV25-1 and TRBJ2-1, reads EADIYQTPRYLVIGTGKKITLECSQTMGHDKMYWYQQDPGMELHLIHYSYGVNSTEKGDLSSESTVSRIRTEHFPLTLESARPSHTSQYLCASSEVEGAYYEQFFGPGTRLTVL.

This chain uses TRBV5-1 with TRBJ2-6, with D possibly TRBD1 on 6 matching bases. The CDR3 has 16 amino acids. V was trimmed by 3 bases and J by 0 bases, leaving 10 bases between them. CDR1 and CDR2 (germline): SGHRS, YFSETQ. CDR3 protein: CASSSDSYSGANVLTF. For the CDR3, the DNA is TGCGCCAGCAGCTCGGACAGTTACTCTGGGGCCAACGTCCTGACTTTC.

This chain uses TRBV12-3 or TRBV12-4 with TRBJ2-1; D is possibly TRBD2 (5 bases). The CDR3 length is 13 residues. Trimming took off 6 bases at V and 1 base at J, with 7 bases between the two ends. In DNA form, the CDR3 reads TGTGCCAGCAGCCGGGGTTCCTACAATGAGCAGTTCTTC. Its translation is CASSRGSYNEQFF.

V usage is TRBV2 and J usage is TRBJ1-5; no clear D gene. Trimming cost V 6 bases and J 5 bases, with 17 bases left between them. There are 15 residues in the CDR3. Germline V gene sequence: CDR1 SNHLY, CDR2 FYNNEI. In DNA, the CDR3 is TGTGCCAGCAGCGCCTTCACTTTGAATGATCAGCCCCAGCATTTT. As protein: CASSAFTLNDQPQHF.

The chain joins TRBV5-1 to TRBJ2-5; perhaps TRBD2 as D (7 bases). Germline V gives CDR1 SGHRS, CDR2 YFSETQ. V dropped 0 bases and J dropped 1 base, with 13 bases sitting between them. This CDR3 has 16 amino acids. CDR3: CASSLDYGGAQETQYF. The CDR3 region has the DNA TGCGCCAGCAGCTTGGATTATGGGGGGGCCCAAGAGACCCAGTACTTC. Using reference TRBV5-1 and TRBJ2-5 for the parts outside the CDR3, the full variable domain is KAGVTQTPRYLIKTRGQQVTLSCSPISGHRSVSWYQQTPGQGLQFLFEYFSETQRNKGNFPGRFSGRQFSNSRSEMNVSTLELGDSALYLCASSLDYGGAQETQYFGPGTRLLVL.

V usage is TRBV7-9 and J usage is TRBJ2-5; 7 bases line up with TRBD1. This CDR3 region has 15 residues. Trimming at V came to 1 base and at J to 3 bases, leaving 5 bases not matched to a gene. Germline V gene lookup returns CDR1 SEHNR and CDR2 FQNEAQ (reference sequence). The DNA for the CDR3 is TGTGCCAGCAGCTTAGGAGGGACAGCCAAAGAGACCCAGTACTTC. Protein sequence: CASSLGGTAKETQYF.

There are a few counts of this clone. The CDR3 DNA sequence: TGTGCCAGCAGCCCCCGGGAAGCTAACTATGGCTACACCTTC. Translation gives CASSPREANYGYTF. J is TRBJ1-2 and V is TRBV7-2; D gene ambiguous. Deletions cut 5 bases from V and 0 bases from J, with 10 bases between. Germline V gives CDR1 SGHTA, CDR2 FQGNSA. There are 14 residues in the CDR3.

The chain uses TRBV5-1 and TRBJ1-1; unclear D gene. Germline loops: CDR1 SGHRS, CDR2 YFSETQ. This CDR3 comprises 16 residues. V was cut by 2 bases and J by 0 bases, with 14 bases left in between. CDR3 loop: CASSFGTGRMNTEAFF. CDR3 bases: TGCGCCAGCAGCTTTGGTACGGGGAGAATGAACACTGAAGCTTTCTTT.

The rearrangement joins TRBV6-1 to TRBJ1-5, with TRBD1 as a possible D gene (5 bases). The CDR3 covers 14 residues. With 1 base removed from V and 7 bases from J, the gap between germline ends came to 11 bases. Germline loops: CDR1 MNHNS, CDR2 SASEGT. CDR3 protein: CASSEEEGRQPQHF. The CDR3 nucleotides read TGTGCCAGCAGTGAAGAGGAGGGGCGCCAGCCCCAGCATTTT.

The chain has TRBV18 and TRBJ1-1, with a tentative D call TRBD1 (6 bases). The CDR3 length is 12 residues. Germline V lookup: CDR1 KGHSH, CDR2 LQKENI. Trimming cost V 3 bases and J 6 bases, with 8 bases left between them. The CDR3 here is CASSPGQPEAFF. DNA for the CDR3: TGTGCCAGCTCACCCGGACAGCCTGAAGCTTTCTTT.

V is TRBV6-6 and J is TRBJ1-1; 10 bases are shared with TRBD1. The V gene's germline CDR1 is MNHNY and CDR2 SVGAGI (reference sequence). This CDR3 comprises 14 residues. V was clipped by 5 bases and J by 4 bases; unmatched bases: 4. This CDR3 is CASSRQGAITEAFF. The CDR3 DNA reads as TGTGCCAGCAGTCGACAGGGGGCAATCACTGAAGCTTTCTTT.

The chain joins TRBV5-8 to TRBJ1-6; TRBD1 might be the D (5 bases). V lost 4 bases to trimming and J lost 1 base, with 15 bases between them. Germline V lookup: CDR1 SGHTS, CDR2 YDEGEE. The length of the CDR3 is 17 residues. CDR3 residues: CASSPPGVRSYNSPLHF. In DNA form, the CDR3 reads TGTGCCAGCAGCCCCCCGGGGGTGAGGTCCTATAATTCACCCCTCCACTTT.